This is a list of T cell receptor beta chains from one sample in a study of shared clonotypes between healthy human individuals. The protocol was immunoSEQ multiplex PCR, while the TCRdb copy is restricted to in-frame clones and leaves out a portion. Of approximately 2,300,000 clones in the sample, roughly 90% were seen once. Sample: naive CD4+ T cells from PBMCs. The receptors here all came from a man younger than 30 in good health. Some clones in this sample may be carry-over from other donors' samples. Both conserved end residues are part of each CDR3. D genes are given only for firm matches. Not all rows give a size; the values are once, few, many and, for expanded clones, a class.

D	V	size	J	DNA	CDR3
-	TRBV19	-	TRBJ1-5	TGTGCCAGTAGTCCCCGGACAGACTATAGCAATCAGCCCCAGCATTTT	CASSPRTDYSNQPQHF
-	TRBV6-6	once	TRBJ2-2	TGTGCCAGCAGTTACGTCGAGGCCGGGGAGCTGTTTTTT	CASSYVEAGELFF
-	TRBV11-2	once	TRBJ2-7	TGTGCCAGCAGCTTAGGAGTATTGGGATCCTCCTCCTACGAGCAGTACTTC	CASSLGVLGSSSYEQYF
-	TRBV27	-	TRBJ2-7	TGTGCCAGCAGGGAAAGGGACTACGAGCAGTACTTC	CASRERDYEQYF
TRBD2	TRBV4-1	-	TRBJ2-1	TGCGCCAGCAGCCGCGGGGTAGGGACGGGAGGCCCCAACAATGAGCAGTTCTTC	CASSRGVGTGGPNNEQFF
-	TRBV28	-	TRBJ2-5	TGTGCCAGCAGTTTAAGGGGTCTCGGAGAGACCCAGTACTTC	CASSLRGLGETQYF
-	TRBV10-2	once	TRBJ1-3	TGCGCCAGCAGTGCGTACTCTGGAAACACCATATATTTT	CASSAYSGNTIYF
-	TRBV5-4	-	TRBJ2-7	TGTGCCAGCAGCTTGGACACGACTAGGGATGAGCAGTACTTC	CASSLDTTRDEQYF
-	TRBV19	-	TRBJ1-5	TGTGCCAGTAGTAGCCGGGATGTTCAGCCCCAGCATTTT	CASSSRDVQPQHF
-	TRBV7-9	-	TRBJ2-3	TGTGCCAGCAGCTTAAAGAGGCCCATGGGCACAGATACGCAGTATTTT	CASSLKRPMGTDTQYF
TRBD2	TRBV28	-	TRBJ2-7	TGTGCCAGCAGTTCCCCGGGACTAGCGCCAACCTACGAGCAGTACTTC	CASSSPGLAPTYEQYF
-	TRBV29-1	-	TRBJ1-1	TGCAGCGTTGGGCAGAACGCGAACACTGAAGCTTTCTTT	CSVGQNANTEAFF